This section outlines one TCR beta chain sequence together with its context. What this receptor recognizes is not known. Since no conserved phenylalanine or tryptophan closes the CDR3, a read error is the likely cause. This sample is drawn from a study of CDR3 diversity in severe acne (dated by TCRdb to between 2017 and 2020). Preparation of the library involved PCR. Instrument on record: Illumina HiSeq 2000. TCRdb cleaned the public reads at Q25 with fastp, built clones with MiXCR and kept in-frame beta chains. Rows with a matching CDR3 protein are joined into one entry that keeps the most common DNA and genes. The table for this sample lists more than 85,000 distinct CDR3 sequences; approximately 54% of them were counted only once. The ten most abundant clones make up more than 9% of the sample. The CDR3 length equals 12 residues, ends included. Only the CDR3 region is kept as DNA, spanning 36 bases read in frame from base 1. The germline V gene (reference sequence) supplies CDR1 SEHNR and CDR2 FQNEAQ. V drops 8 bases and J drops 3 bases, leaving 7 bases in between.

This sequence originates from a male donor with severe acne vulgaris. The sample comprised blood. The chain is encoded by TRBV7-9 joined to TRBJ2-2; the D gene cannot be resolved reliably. The CDR3 amino acid sequence is: CASVVDTGELFC. At the DNA level, the sequence is TGTGCCAGCGTGGTCGACACCGGGGAGCTGTTTTGT.